The entry below gives a single TCR beta chain sequence along with its context. The data belong to a study of CD8 T cells in Susac syndrome. V shed 6 bases and J shed 4 bases, with 10 bases lying between them. This CDR3 has 14 amino acids. CDR1 is MNHEY, CDR2 SMNVEV, per germline (reference sequence). RNA amounts of roughly 0.5 to 1 ug underwent reverse transcription with random hexamers. TCRdb re-called the immunoSEQ multiplex PCR reads through MiXCR, storing one row per CDR3 protein. The table records some 120,000 distinct CDR3 sequences, about 93% of them present only once. The study sequenced TCR beta in blood CD8+ and CD4+ T cells.

This TCR derives from a human donor with multiple sclerosis. The sample taken for sequencing was CD8+ T cells from PBMCs. The J gene is TRBJ2-6, the V gene TRBV27; the D is unclear. The CDR3 sequence: CASRLGWGANVLTF. The DNA for the CDR3 is TGTGCCAGCAGACTGGGCTGGGGGGCCAACGTCCTGACTTTC.